The rows below give T cell receptor beta chains drawn from one sample of a study of blood T cell repertoires in COVID-19. Assay used: immunoSEQ multiplex PCR; TCRdb lists only in-frame clones, some missing. The sample records under 80,000 clones, roughly 80% being singletons. Sequencing used peripheral blood. The receptor set was obtained from a woman in her sixties or seventies with acute or convalescent COVID-19. Both conserved end residues are part of each CDR3. The order of the fields is D gene, J gene, clone size, V gene, CDR3 protein, CDR3 DNA. D genes are given only for firm matches. A row's size may be missing; if present it is once, few, many or a size class.

D gene: .; J gene: TRBJ1-2; clone size: .; V gene: TRBV5-5; CDR3 protein: CASSLVSYGYTF; CDR3 DNA: TGTGCCAGCAGCTTGGTTAGCTATGGCTACACCTTC
D gene: TRBD1; J gene: TRBJ2-1; clone size: .; V gene: TRBV30; CDR3 protein: CAWSAGQGRSEQFF; CDR3 DNA: TGTGCCTGGAGTGCGGGACAGGGGAGAAGTGAGCAGTTCTTC
D gene: TRBD1; J gene: TRBJ1-2; clone size: .; V gene: TRBV14; CDR3 protein: CASRMTGGPTYGYTF; CDR3 DNA: TGTGCCAGCAGAATGACAGGGGGCCCCACCTATGGCTACACCTTC
D gene: TRBD1; J gene: TRBJ1-5; clone size: .; V gene: TRBV2; CDR3 protein: CASSLGQGVSQPQHF; CDR3 DNA: TGTGCCAGCAGCCTGGGACAGGGCGTCAGTCAGCCCCAGCATTTT
D gene: .; J gene: TRBJ1-3; clone size: .; V gene: TRBV29-1; CDR3 protein: CSVEFSLGNTIYF; CDR3 DNA: TGCAGCGTTGAGTTTAGTTTAGGAAACACCATATATTTT
D gene: TRBD1; J gene: TRBJ1-2; clone size: .; V gene: TRBV5-4; CDR3 protein: CASSLEIGRQGDGYTF; CDR3 DNA: TGTGCCAGCAGCTTGGAAATCGGGCGGCAGGGGGATGGCTACACCTTC
D gene: .; J gene: TRBJ2-6; clone size: .; V gene: TRBV6-5; CDR3 protein: CASRSLGANVLTF; CDR3 DNA: TGTGCCAGCCGTTCCCTAGGGGCCAACGTCCTGACTTTC
D gene: .; J gene: TRBJ1-1; clone size: .; V gene: TRBV5-4; CDR3 protein: CASSLVREDTEAFF; CDR3 DNA: TGTGCCAGCAGCTTGGTCAGGGAGGACACTGAAGCTTTCTTT
D gene: TRBD2; J gene: TRBJ2-1; clone size: .; V gene: TRBV9; CDR3 protein: CASSVDPASGGGEQFF; CDR3 DNA: TGTGCCAGCAGCGTAGACCCGGCTAGCGGGGGTGGTGAGCAGTTCTTC
D gene: .; J gene: TRBJ1-3; clone size: .; V gene: TRBV7-2; CDR3 protein: CASSLQGYGNTIYF; CDR3 DNA: TGTGCCAGCAGCTTGCAGGGGTACGGAAACACCATATATTTT
D gene: .; J gene: TRBJ1-1; clone size: few; V gene: TRBV7-2; CDR3 protein: CASSKTRGNTEAFF; CDR3 DNA: TGTGCCAGCAGCAAGACCAGGGGGAACACTGAAGCTTTCTTT
D gene: TRBD1; J gene: TRBJ1-1; clone size: .; V gene: TRBV30; CDR3 protein: CAWMGQQNTEAFF; CDR3 DNA: TGTGCCTGGATGGGACAGCAAAACACTGAAGCTTTCTTT
D gene: .; J gene: TRBJ2-2; clone size: .; V gene: TRBV4-2; CDR3 protein: CASSGAGHNTGELFF; CDR3 DNA: TGTGCCAGCAGCGGAGCGGGACACAACACCGGGGAGCTGTTTTTT
D gene: TRBD1; J gene: TRBJ1-1; clone size: .; V gene: TRBV6-5; CDR3 protein: CASSYSTGVGTEAFF; CDR3 DNA: TGTGCCAGCAGTTACTCGACAGGGGTGGGCACTGAAGCTTTCTTT
D gene: TRBD1; J gene: TRBJ1-1; clone size: .; V gene: TRBV29-1; CDR3 protein: CSVARQGGTEAFF; CDR3 DNA: TGCAGCGTTGCCCGACAGGGGGGCACTGAAGCTTTCTTT
D gene: TRBD1; J gene: TRBJ1-2; clone size: .; V gene: TRBV6-6; CDR3 protein: CASIEQGHYGYTF; CDR3 DNA: TGTGCCAGTATTGAACAGGGGCACTATGGCTACACCTTC
D gene: TRBD2; J gene: TRBJ2-3; clone size: .; V gene: TRBV9; CDR3 protein: CASSVASGGATDTQYF; CDR3 DNA: TGTGCCAGCAGCGTAGCTAGCGGGGGGGCCACAGATACGCAGTATTTT
D gene: TRBD1; J gene: TRBJ1-1; clone size: .; V gene: TRBV27; CDR3 protein: CASSRDSYTEAFF; CDR3 DNA: TGTGCCAGCAGCCGGGACAGCTACACTGAAGCTTTCTTT
D gene: .; J gene: TRBJ1-5; clone size: .; V gene: TRBV4-1; CDR3 protein: CASSQIAVPHQPQHF; CDR3 DNA: TGCGCCAGCAGCCAAATAGCGGTCCCCCATCAGCCCCAGCATTTT
D gene: TRBD1; J gene: TRBJ1-2; clone size: .; V gene: TRBV19; CDR3 protein: CASSAGQAFNYGYTF; CDR3 DNA: TGTGCCAGTAGTGCGGGACAGGCCTTTAACTATGGCTACACCTTC
D gene: TRBD1; J gene: TRBJ1-2; clone size: .; V gene: TRBV6-1; CDR3 protein: CASSDPDRGREDYGYTF; CDR3 DNA: TGTGCCAGCAGTGACCCCGACAGGGGGCGAGAGGACTATGGCTACACCTTC
D gene: TRBD1; J gene: TRBJ1-2; clone size: .; V gene: TRBV5-1; CDR3 protein: CASSLVGTGGGYTF; CDR3 DNA: TGCGCCAGCAGCTTGGTCGGGACAGGGGGAGGCTACACCTTC
D gene: TRBD1; J gene: TRBJ2-2; clone size: .; V gene: TRBV5-1; CDR3 protein: CASWGQGAGELFF; CDR3 DNA: TGCGCCAGCTGGGGACAGGGGGCCGGGGAGCTGTTTTTT
D gene: TRBD1; J gene: TRBJ1-2; clone size: .; V gene: TRBV27; CDR3 protein: CASSFQGQGNGYTF; CDR3 DNA: TGTGCCAGCAGTTTCCAGGGACAGGGGAATGGCTACACCTTC
D gene: .; J gene: TRBJ1-1; clone size: once; V gene: TRBV19; CDR3 protein: CASSILQGNTEAFF; CDR3 DNA: TGTGCCAGTAGTATATTACAGGGGAACACTGAAGCTTTCTTT
D gene: TRBD2; J gene: TRBJ2-1; clone size: few; V gene: TRBV6-4; CDR3 protein: CASSLGLAGGTDEQFF; CDR3 DNA: TGTGCCAGCAGCCTTGGACTAGCGGGGGGGACAGATGAGCAGTTCTTC
D gene: TRBD1; J gene: TRBJ1-2; clone size: few; V gene: TRBV24-1; CDR3 protein: CATSDTKGTESNYGYTF; CDR3 DNA: TGTGCCACCAGTGATACAAAAGGGACAGAATCTAACTATGGCTACACCTTC
D gene: .; J gene: TRBJ2-3; clone size: .; V gene: TRBV25-1; CDR3 protein: CASSDSGLTRTDTQYF; CDR3 DNA: TGTGCCAGCAGTGATTCAGGACTTACCCGCACAGATACGCAGTATTTT
D gene: TRBD1; J gene: TRBJ1-2; clone size: once; V gene: TRBV11-2; CDR3 protein: CASSLDRGTGDRDGYTF; CDR3 DNA: TGTGCCAGCAGCTTAGATCGCGGGACAGGGGATAGAGATGGCTACACCTTC
D gene: TRBD1; J gene: TRBJ1-2; clone size: .; V gene: TRBV14; CDR3 protein: CASSPPGTGHGYTF; CDR3 DNA: TGTGCCAGCAGCCCCCCCGGGACAGGGCATGGCTACACCTTC
D gene: TRBD2; J gene: TRBJ2-7; clone size: .; V gene: TRBV4-2; CDR3 protein: CASSPGSGGSYEQYF; CDR3 DNA: TGTGCCAGCAGCCCCGGCAGCGGGGGGTCCTACGAGCAGTACTTC
D gene: TRBD1; J gene: TRBJ1-1; clone size: .; V gene: TRBV25-1; CDR3 protein: CASSGQGGNTEAFF; CDR3 DNA: TGTGCCAGCAGTGGGCAGGGGGGGAACACTGAAGCTTTCTTT
D gene: TRBD1; J gene: TRBJ2-7; clone size: once; V gene: TRBV6-5; CDR3 protein: CASRRTGGAYEQYF; CDR3 DNA: TGTGCCAGCAGGAGGACAGGGGGAGCCTACGAGCAGTACTTC
D gene: .; J gene: TRBJ1-1; clone size: .; V gene: TRBV4-1; CDR3 protein: CASSQERLPNTEAFF; CDR3 DNA: TGCGCCAGCAGCCAAGAACGGTTGCCGAACACTGAAGCTTTCTTT
D gene: .; J gene: TRBJ1-1; clone size: .; V gene: TRBV5-1; CDR3 protein: CASSLEGVGNTEAFF; CDR3 DNA: TGCGCCAGCAGCTTGGAGGGGGTAGGGAACACTGAAGCTTTCTTT
D gene: .; J gene: TRBJ1-5; clone size: once; V gene: TRBV15; CDR3 protein: CATSLGTDLSNQPQHF; CDR3 DNA: TGTGCCACCAGCTTGGGGACTGACCTTAGCAATCAGCCCCAGCATTTT
D gene: .; J gene: TRBJ2-2; clone size: once; V gene: TRBV19; CDR3 protein: CASSIEGAANTGELFF; CDR3 DNA: TGTGCCAGTAGTATAGAAGGGGCGGCTAACACCGGGGAGCTGTTTTTT
D gene: TRBD1; J gene: TRBJ1-2; clone size: .; V gene: TRBV6-5; CDR3 protein: CASSYSWTGGTGGYTF; CDR3 DNA: TGTGCCAGCAGTTACTCGTGGACAGGGGGCACAGGGGGCTACACCTTC
D gene: .; J gene: TRBJ1-1; clone size: .; V gene: TRBV7-9; CDR3 protein: CASSLDGGITEAFF; CDR3 DNA: TGTGCCAGCAGCTTAGATGGTGGCATCACTGAAGCTTTCTTT
D gene: TRBD2; J gene: TRBJ2-2; clone size: .; V gene: TRBV3-1/TRBV3-2; CDR3 protein: CASSQRGGTGELFF; CDR3 DNA: TGTGCCAGCAGCCAACGGGGGGGCACCGGGGAGCTGTTTTTT
D gene: .; J gene: TRBJ1-5; clone size: .; V gene: TRBV5-1; CDR3 protein: CASSLSGNSNQPQHF; CDR3 DNA: TGCGCCAGCAGCTTGTCGGGGAATAGCAATCAGCCCCAGCATTTT
D gene: TRBD1; J gene: TRBJ1-3; clone size: .; V gene: TRBV24-1; CDR3 protein: CATRGQGDGNTIYF; CDR3 DNA: TGTGCCACCAGAGGACAGGGGGACGGAAACACCATATATTTT
D gene: TRBD1; J gene: TRBJ1-2; clone size: .; V gene: TRBV6-6; CDR3 protein: CASSYRGPNYGYTF; CDR3 DNA: TGTGCCAGCAGTTACAGGGGGCCTAACTATGGCTACACCTTC
D gene: TRBD1; J gene: TRBJ1-2; clone size: .; V gene: TRBV18; CDR3 protein: CASSPPTGSGYTF; CDR3 DNA: TGTGCCAGCTCACCACCGACAGGGTCTGGCTACACCTTC
D gene: TRBD1; J gene: TRBJ1-3; clone size: .; V gene: TRBV18; CDR3 protein: CASSPPGQGSGNTIYF; CDR3 DNA: TGTGCCAGCTCACCTCCGGGACAGGGGTCTGGAAACACCATATATTTT
D gene: TRBD2; J gene: TRBJ2-7; clone size: .; V gene: TRBV19; CDR3 protein: CASSMGWTSGDYEQYF; CDR3 DNA: TGTGCCAGTAGTATGGGATGGACTAGCGGGGACTACGAGCAGTACTTC
D gene: TRBD1; J gene: TRBJ2-7; clone size: .; V gene: TRBV7-9; CDR3 protein: CASSLGTGREQYF; CDR3 DNA: TGTGCCAGCAGCTTAGGGACAGGGCGAGAGCAGTACTTC
D gene: .; J gene: TRBJ2-3; clone size: once; V gene: TRBV11-2; CDR3 protein: CASSVRTTPPGDTQYF; CDR3 DNA: TGTGCCAGCAGCGTGCGCACAACTCCGCCCGGGGATACGCAGTATTTT
D gene: .; J gene: TRBJ1-1; clone size: .; V gene: TRBV9; CDR3 protein: CASSVAGGRNTEAFF; CDR3 DNA: TGTGCCAGCAGCGTAGCGGGGGGCAGGAACACTGAAGCTTTCTTT